What follows are 20 T cell receptor beta chains derived from one specimen sequenced in a study of blood T cells in healthy people across ages. Sample-barcoded 5' priming and a J-beta primer mix drove a second PCR of about 6 to 12 cycles. TCRdb re-derived calls from the 5' RACE reads in MiXCR, one entry per CDR3 protein. The sample holds 800,000 to 950,000 distinct CDR3 sequences, almost 30% seen once. The same data also went into a second study, on T cells of mothers and their children.

Sequencing was carried out using blood. All receptors come from a woman in her forties in good health.

In its sample, this clonotype was seen a few times. The chain recombines TRBV19 with TRBJ1-1; D is possibly TRBD1 (6 bases). Germline V gives CDR1 LNHDA, CDR2 SQIVND (reference sequence). Trimming took off 4 bases at V and 7 bases at J, with 13 bases between the two ends. This CDR3 comprises 13 residues. The CDR3 reads CASSKFEGGEAFF. In DNA, the CDR3 is TGTGCCAGTAGTAAGTTTGAGGGGGGTGAAGCTTTCTTT.

V gene TRBV6-1 combines with J gene TRBJ1-5; tentative D call: TRBD1 (5 bases). The CDR3 totals 15 residues. V shed 1 base and J shed 7 bases, with 14 bases lying between them. Germline V gene data show CDR1 as MNHNS and CDR2 as SASEGT. CDR3 DNA: TGTGCCAGCAGTGAAGAGTTGGGGGATGGGCAGCCCCAGCATTTT. This codes for CASSEELGDGQPQHF.

The chain employs TRBV18 and TRBJ1-2, with D tentatively TRBD1 (6 bases). Trimming pared 3 bases from V and 10 bases from J, leaving 15 bases between. Germline V lookup: CDR1 KGHSH, CDR2 LQKENI. CDR3 size: 13 residues. The CDR3 here is CASSPGAADDYTF. In nucleotides, the CDR3 is TGTGCCAGCTCACCGGGGGCTGCGGATGACTACACCTTC.

Worth noting for this clonotype: Sequence at one end of the junction differs from germline and may be a read error. J is TRBJ1-1 and V is TRBV7-9, with 11 bases lining up with TRBD1. The CDR3 is made up of 16 amino acids. Germline V CDR1 and CDR2: SEHNR, FQNEAQ (reference sequence). DNA of the CDR3: TGTGCCGGCAGCTTAGACTCGGGACAGGGGGACACTGAAGCTTTCTTT. Translation gives CAGSLDSGQGDTEAFF.

The J gene is TRBJ1-1, the V gene TRBV5-1, with D possibly TRBD1 on 5 matching bases. The CDR3 runs 14 residues. Germline CDR1 SGHRS, CDR2 YFSETQ. Between the trimmed V and J ends, which lost 5 bases and 5 bases, there was a span of 16 bases. The CDR3 loop reads CASRPGGGGTEAFF. The CDR3 DNA reads as TGCGCCAGCAGGCCCGGGGGGGGTGGGACTGAAGCTTTCTTT.

The rearrangement links TRBV27 to TRBJ2-7; D may be TRBD1 (5 bases). The CDR3 contains 15 residues. The germline V and J ends were trimmed by 6 bases and 5 bases, with 20 bases remaining between them. Germline values: CDR1 MNHEY, CDR2 SMNVEV (reference sequence). The CDR3 DNA reads TGTGCCAGCAGCACCAACAGTCAGGGAATCCACGAGCAGTACTTC. Amino acids: CASSTNSQGIHEQYF.

As concerns this clonotype: A much more abundant neighbour one base away suggests this may be a read error. The rearrangement links TRBV20-1 to TRBJ2-1; D may match TRBD1 or TRBD2 (5 bases each). The CDR3 consists of 16 residues. The V gene's germline CDR1 is DFQATT and CDR2 SNEGSKA (reference sequence). V lost 0 bases and J 9 bases, leaving 21 bases between the germline ends. The CDR3 bases are TGCAGTGCTAGAGATCTCGAGGGGCCGACGTGGAGTGAGCAGTTCTTC. Protein sequence: CSARDLEGPTWSEQFF.

With respect to this clonotype: A much larger clone differs by one base, so this may be a read error. The genes are TRBV28 and TRBJ2-4, with 8 bases matching TRBD2. The J call is in doubt because the DNA end fits TRBJ2-5 better. Germline CDR1 reads MDHEN; CDR2 reads SYDVKM. The CDR3 spans 20 residues. CDR3 sequence: CASTLVPRGAAVYRQETQYF. The DNA of the CDR3 is TGTGCCAGCACCTTAGTCCCGCGGGGGGCAGCCGTCTATCGACAAGAGACCCAGTACTTC.

This clonotype was found many times. This chain connects TRBV11-2 to TRBJ2-7; no firm D call. The CDR3 is made up of 14 amino acids. V lost 6 bases and J 0 bases, leaving 12 bases between the germline ends. Germline loops: CDR1 SGHAT, CDR2 FQNNGV. The CDR3, as DNA: TGTGCCAGCAGTTCCCCGGCCAGCTCCTACGAGCAGTACTTC. It yields the protein CASSSPASSYEQYF.

CDR3 sequence (DNA): TGTGCCAGCAGTTACTTGCGGGGACTGTCCACAGATACGCAGTATTTT. Translating gives CASSYLRGLSTDTQYF. The chain is built from TRBV12-3 or TRBV12-4 and TRBJ2-3; tentatively, D is TRBD2 (6 bases). V was shortened by 4 bases and J by 2 bases, with 16 bases between the two germline ends. The CDR3 has 16 residues.

This clonotype was picked up many times. The chain uses TRBV6-6 and TRBJ1-5; unclear D gene. There are 13 residues in the CDR3. V was clipped by 4 bases and J by 3 bases, with 7 bases between them. The germline gives CDR1 MNHNY, CDR2 SVGAGI (reference sequence). In DNA, the CDR3 is TGTGCCAGCAGTTCGGGGTACAATCAGCCCCAGCATTTT. Residues: CASSSGYNQPQHF.

The table lists this clonotype with a few counts. The V gene is TRBV20-1, the J gene TRBJ2-7; 8 positions agree with TRBD1. Germline V gives CDR1 DFQATT, CDR2 SNEGSKA (reference sequence). The CDR3 consists of 15 residues. The trim removed 2 bases at V and 4 bases at J, leaving 10 bases unmatched. Written as DNA, the CDR3 is TGCAGTGCTAGACAGACACAGGACAGGGCTTACGAGCAGTACTTC. Protein product: CSARQTQDRAYEQYF.

This clonotype has more than one count but fewer than ten. The V gene is TRBV9, the J gene TRBJ1-1, with a possible D match to TRBD1 (6 bases). CDR3 length: 15 residues. Trimming stripped 0 bases from V and 1 base from J, with 10 bases between. CDR1 SGDLS and CDR2 YYNGEE come from the germline V gene. CDR3 nucleotide sequence: TGTGCCAGCAGCGTAGGGACAGTTACGAACACTGAAGCTTTCTTT. This translates into CASSVGTVTNTEAFF.

This clonotype was seen more than once but under ten times. The J gene is TRBJ2-1, the V gene TRBV6-5; 9 positions agree with TRBD1. V lost 5 bases and J lost 7; bases outside the gene matches: 9. Per the germline V gene, CDR1 is MNHEY and CDR2 is SVGAGI. The CDR3 extends over 15 amino acids. The CDR3 DNA reads TGTGCCAGCAGTCTGGACAGGGGCGCGGCAAATGAGCAGTTCTTC. Translated, it gives CASSLDRGAANEQFF.

Only a few counts were recorded for this clonotype. The chain carries TRBV7-2 and TRBJ2-1; 16 bases fit TRBD2. V gave up 7 bases and J gave up 9 bases; unmatched junction bases: 9. There are 16 residues in the CDR3. Germline lookup yields CDR1 SGHTA and CDR2 FQGNSA. The CDR3: CASTFGTSGGAAEQFF. The CDR3 region has the DNA TGTGCCAGCACCTTCGGGACTAGCGGGGGGGCTGCTGAGCAGTTCTTC.

To note about this clonotype: Mismatch with germline at one junction end may stem from a read error. The chain employs TRBV29-1 and TRBJ2-7; unclear D gene. Germline V lookup: CDR1 SQVTM, CDR2 ANQGSEA. The CDR3 loop spans 12 amino acids. CDR3 nucleotides: TGCAGCGTCCGTTTCACGGGTTACGAGCGGTACTTC. Its protein is CSVRFTGYERYF.

This rearrangement joins TRBV24-1 to TRBJ2-3, with D perhaps matching TRBD1 (6 bases). The germline gives CDR1 KGHDR, CDR2 SFDVKD. V lost 2 bases, J lost 2 bases, and 10 bases lay in between. This CDR3 has 15 amino acids. CDR3: CATSDSGALTDTQYF. For the CDR3, the DNA is TGTGCCACCAGTGATTCAGGGGCACTCACAGATACGCAGTATTTT.

The chain uses TRBV12-3 or TRBV12-4 and TRBJ2-5, with 7 bases lining up with TRBD1. This CDR3 is built from 15 residues. V gave up 7 bases and J gave up 1 base; unmatched junction bases: 9. Written as DNA, the CDR3 is TGTGCCAGCACCCCTTCGAGGGGGCTCCAAGAGACCCAGTACTTC. This translates into CASTPSRGLQETQYF.

V usage is TRBV6-5 and J usage is TRBJ1-5, with 10 nucleotides matching TRBD1. CDR1 and CDR2 (germline): MNHEY, SVGAGI. The length of the CDR3 is 14 residues. The junction had 6 bases not matched to a gene; V was cut back by 6 bases and J by 7 bases. CDR3 sequence (DNA): TGTGCCAGCAGGGAGGGACAGGGGAGGCAGCCCCAGCATTTT. Translated, it gives CASREGQGRQPQHF.

This clonotype was found a few times. This chain connects TRBV7-2 to TRBJ2-5; D may be TRBD2 (6 bases). The V gene lost 1 base and the J gene lost 7 bases, with 10 bases spanning the gap. Germline V gives CDR1 SGHTA, CDR2 FQGNSA. There are 13 residues in the CDR3. The CDR3 sequence: CASSLGEAGTQYF. In DNA, the CDR3 is TGTGCCAGCAGCTTAGGGGAGGCGGGGACCCAGTACTTC.